This TCR beta chain originates from a study of T cells in Graves' hyperthyroidism and ophthalmopathy. Amplified TCR beta CDR3 regions derived from RNA transcripts. Researchers ran a first-round RT-PCR on the TCR CDR3 using the HTBI primer set. TCRdb used MiXCR to reprocess the multiplex PCR reads, holding one entry per CDR3 protein. The sample yields roughly 280,000 distinct CDR3 sequences, 15% to 20% seen once. V shed 4 bases and J shed 3 bases, with 12 bases lying between them. The CDR3 contains 14 residues. This clonotype was seen many times. The TCR was taken from a woman between 55 and 75 years old with Graves' ophthalmopathy. The sequencing input was blood. V gene TRBV12-3 or TRBV12-4 combines with J gene TRBJ1-1, with D perhaps TRBD1 (5 bases). The CDR3 region has the DNA TGTGCCAGCAGTTCAACAGGCCTCTACACTGAAGCTTTCTTT. Its protein product is CASSSTGLYTEAFF.